This entry describes one T cell receptor (beta chain). Its antigen is as yet unknown. These data are taken from a study of CD8+CD57+ T cells in acquired aplastic anemia. About the study: When averaged, DNA from sorted CD4+ and CD8+ cells came to approximately 3.2 ug. Study findings and constraints: The same twenty-nine CD8+ CDR3 sequences occurred in patients and in controls. The CD8+ Simpson's diversity of patients and controls was not significantly different.

V was cut by 3 bases and J by 9 bases, with 12 bases left in between. CDR3 length: 12 residues. Germline CDR1 SQVTM, CDR2 ANQGSEA. Genomic DNA acted as the template from which TCR beta VDJ combination and CDR3 sequence profiling were carried out. Each CDR3 protein is one row after TCRdb ran MiXCR on the reads. Of about 190,000 distinct CDR3 sequences listed, about three fifths are singletons. The sequence derives from a human donor with severe aplastic anemia or a healthy control (not recorded which). The chain links TRBV29-1 to TRBJ2-1; no reliable D call. Sequenced: sorted CD4+, CD8+, or CD8+CD57+ T cells (not recorded which) from PBMCs. CDR3 sequence reads: CSVDKATGEQFF. CDR3 DNA: TGCAGCGTTGATAAGGCTACTGGTGAGCAGTTCTTC.